These T cell receptor beta chains were read from a single sample in a study of shared T cell receptors in the human thymus. Assay: immunoSEQ multiplex PCR; the TCRdb copy retains only in-frame clones and omits some. The table lists about 660,000 clones, around 89% of them singletons. The data also belong to a second study, concerning human thymus T cells.

The specimen sequenced was thymocytes. These receptors came from a boy under two years old with a congenital heart defect. The CDR3 runs from the conserved cysteine through the conserved F or W. A D gene is named only where the DNA matches it firmly. Clone size is given for some rows only: seen once, a few or many times, or a class if the clone is expanded.

D gene: NA
V gene: TRBV6-5
CDR3 length: 14
clone size: NA
J gene: TRBJ2-7
CDR3 DNA: TGTGCCAGCAGTTACGGACTTTTACCCTACGAGCAGTACTTC
CDR3 protein: CASSYGLLPYEQYF

D gene: TRBD2
V gene: TRBV5-5
CDR3 length: 18
clone size: once
J gene: TRBJ2-7
CDR3 DNA: TGTGCCAGCAGCCTCGGTGTTAGCGGGAGTCCCCTTATCTACGAGCAGTACTTC
CDR3 protein: CASSLGVSGSPLIYEQYF

D gene: NA
V gene: TRBV19
CDR3 length: 12
clone size: NA
J gene: TRBJ1-4
CDR3 DNA: TGTGCCAGTAATACAACTAATGAAAAACTGTTTTTT
CDR3 protein: CASNTTNEKLFF

D gene: NA
V gene: TRBV29-1
CDR3 length: 14
clone size: NA
J gene: TRBJ2-7
CDR3 DNA: TGCAGCGTTGAGTTAGACGGGGTTGACTACGAGCAGTACTTC
CDR3 protein: CSVELDGVDYEQYF

D gene: TRBD2
V gene: TRBV7-2
CDR3 length: 18
clone size: NA
J gene: TRBJ2-5
CDR3 DNA: TGTGCCAGCAGCTTCGGACTAGCGGTTATACAACACCAAGAGACCCAGTACTTC
CDR3 protein: CASSFGLAVIQHQETQYF

D gene: NA
V gene: TRBV9
CDR3 length: 14
clone size: NA
J gene: TRBJ1-3
CDR3 DNA: TGTGCCAGCAGCCCCGACAGTTCTAGAAACACCATATATTTT
CDR3 protein: CASSPDSSRNTIYF

D gene: TRBD1
V gene: TRBV15
CDR3 length: 15
clone size: NA
J gene: TRBJ1-2
CDR3 DNA: TGTGCCACCAGCAGTTCCAGGGGGAGAAACTATGGCTACACCTTC
CDR3 protein: CATSSSRGRNYGYTF

D gene: TRBD2
V gene: TRBV7-2
CDR3 length: 17
clone size: NA
J gene: TRBJ2-1
CDR3 DNA: TGTGCCAGCAGACTAGTCTCTGGGCGGGAGGAAGGCAATGAGCAGTTCTTC
CDR3 protein: CASRLVSGREEGNEQFF

D gene: NA
V gene: TRBV11-2
CDR3 length: 16
clone size: NA
J gene: TRBJ2-7
CDR3 DNA: TGTGCCAGCAGCTTAGGAGAGGAGGGCCGGGGCTACGAGCAGTACTTC
CDR3 protein: CASSLGEEGRGYEQYF

D gene: NA
V gene: TRBV27
CDR3 length: 11
clone size: NA
J gene: TRBJ2-2
CDR3 DNA: TGTGCCAGCCAAGAGACCGGGGAGCTGTTTTTT
CDR3 protein: CASQETGELFF

D gene: TRBD2
V gene: TRBV11-2
CDR3 length: 19
clone size: once
J gene: TRBJ2-2
CDR3 DNA: TGTGCCAGCAGCCCGGGGACTAGCGGGCTCCCCATCGGGACCGGGGAGCTGTTTTTT
CDR3 protein: CASSPGTSGLPIGTGELFF

D gene: TRBD2
V gene: TRBV28
CDR3 length: 17
clone size: NA
J gene: TRBJ2-2
CDR3 DNA: TGTGCCAGCAGTTCCCCCAGCGGGAGCTTCAACACCGGGGAGCTGTTTTTT
CDR3 protein: CASSSPSGSFNTGELFF

D gene: TRBD2
V gene: TRBV11-2
CDR3 length: 14
clone size: NA
J gene: TRBJ2-7
CDR3 DNA: TGTGCCAGCAGTCATAGCGGGTACACCTACGAGCAGTACTTC
CDR3 protein: CASSHSGYTYEQYF

D gene: NA
V gene: TRBV6-1
CDR3 length: 15
clone size: NA
J gene: TRBJ1-5
CDR3 DNA: TGTGCCAGCAGTTCCATCGGGGGGAGCAATCAGCCCCAGCATTTT
CDR3 protein: CASSSIGGSNQPQHF

D gene: TRBD2
V gene: TRBV4-2
CDR3 length: 15
clone size: NA
J gene: TRBJ2-1
CDR3 DNA: TGTGCCAGCAGCCAAAGACTAGCGATGTACAATGAGCAGTTCTTC
CDR3 protein: CASSQRLAMYNEQFF

D gene: TRBD2
V gene: TRBV6-5
CDR3 length: 16
clone size: NA
J gene: TRBJ2-2
CDR3 DNA: TGTGCCAGCAGTTACTGTAGCGGGATTCGGTCCGGGGAGCTGTTTTTT
CDR3 protein: CASSYCSGIRSGELFF

D gene: NA
V gene: TRBV12-1
CDR3 length: 15
clone size: NA
J gene: TRBJ2-2
CDR3 DNA: TGTGCCAGCAGCTACCCCCTGACAGGCACCGGGGAGCTGTTTTTT
CDR3 protein: CASSYPLTGTGELFF

D gene: TRBD2
V gene: TRBV5-1
CDR3 length: 16
clone size: NA
J gene: TRBJ2-1
CDR3 DNA: TGCGCCAGCAGCATGGGTACTAGCGGGAAATTACATGAGCAGTTCTTC
CDR3 protein: CASSMGTSGKLHEQFF

D gene: NA
V gene: TRBV4-3
CDR3 length: 16
clone size: NA
J gene: TRBJ1-1
CDR3 DNA: TGCGCCAGCAGCCAAGATCTCGGGAGAATGAACACTGAAGCTTTCTTT
CDR3 protein: CASSQDLGRMNTEAFF

D gene: NA
V gene: TRBV5-1
CDR3 length: 16
clone size: few
J gene: TRBJ2-3
CDR3 DNA: TGCGCCAGCAGCCCAGGTCGGACAGTTTCCACAGATACGCAGTATTTT
CDR3 protein: CASSPGRTVSTDTQYF

D gene: TRBD2
V gene: TRBV9
CDR3 length: 20
clone size: NA
J gene: TRBJ2-3
CDR3 DNA: TGTGCCAGCAGCGTAGCCCCTAGCGGGAGGCCGTTTGGTAGCACAGATACGCAGTATTTT
CDR3 protein: CASSVAPSGRPFGSTDTQYF

D gene: NA
V gene: TRBV4-2
CDR3 length: 17
clone size: NA
J gene: TRBJ2-3
CDR3 DNA: TGTGCCAGCACCAGGCAGGGGGGCTACCCCACTCAGAATACGCAGTATTTT
CDR3 protein: CASTRQGGYPTQNTQYF

D gene: NA
V gene: TRBV11-2
CDR3 length: 12
clone size: NA
J gene: TRBJ1-2
CDR3 DNA: TGTGCCAGCAAAAAGCGGGGGTATGGCTACACCTTC
CDR3 protein: CASKKRGYGYTF

D gene: TRBD1
V gene: TRBV14
CDR3 length: 17
clone size: NA
J gene: TRBJ2-7
CDR3 DNA: TGTGCCAGCAGCCAAGAAACTGGGGGCAGGGGGCGATACGAGCAGTACTTC
CDR3 protein: CASSQETGGRGRYEQYF

D gene: TRBD1
V gene: TRBV7-9
CDR3 length: 19
clone size: NA
J gene: TRBJ2-2
CDR3 DNA: TGTGCCAGCAGCTTAGGCGCCCGGGACAGGGACCTGAACACCGGGGAGCTGTTTTTT
CDR3 protein: CASSLGARDRDLNTGELFF

D gene: NA
V gene: TRBV4-3
CDR3 length: 17
clone size: NA
J gene: TRBJ2-5
CDR3 DNA: TGCGCCAGCAGCCAAGAGATTGGGGGCCTCCGTCAAGAGACCCAGTACTTC
CDR3 protein: CASSQEIGGLRQETQYF

D gene: NA
V gene: TRBV2
CDR3 length: 12
clone size: NA
J gene: TRBJ1-3
CDR3 DNA: TGTGCCAGCACGCGCTCTGGAAACACCATATATTTT
CDR3 protein: CASTRSGNTIYF

D gene: NA
V gene: TRBV5-1
CDR3 length: 16
clone size: NA
J gene: TRBJ2-7
CDR3 DNA: TGCGCCAGCAGCTTGCCGGAGAGAGGAGGGGTCTACGAGCAGTACTTC
CDR3 protein: CASSLPERGGVYEQYF

D gene: NA
V gene: TRBV29-1
CDR3 length: 16
clone size: NA
J gene: TRBJ1-3
CDR3 DNA: TGCAGCGTTGAATTTCGGCAGGGTTTAGGAGGAAACACCATATATTTT
CDR3 protein: CSVEFRQGLGGNTIYF

D gene: NA
V gene: TRBV10-3
CDR3 length: 14
clone size: NA
J gene: TRBJ1-2
CDR3 DNA: TGTGCCATCAGTTCCACACCTTGGGTGGAGGGCTACACCTTC
CDR3 protein: CAISSTPWVEGYTF

D gene: NA
V gene: TRBV28
CDR3 length: 15
clone size: NA
J gene: TRBJ2-7
CDR3 DNA: TGTGCCAGCATTTCAGGACAGGGAGGGGCCTACGAGCAGTACTTC
CDR3 protein: CASISGQGGAYEQYF

D gene: NA
V gene: TRBV6-5
CDR3 length: 11
clone size: NA
J gene: TRBJ2-2
CDR3 DNA: TGTGCCACCTGGGGCAACGGGGAGCTGTTTTTT
CDR3 protein: CATWGNGELFF

D gene: TRBD1
V gene: TRBV29-1
CDR3 length: 13
clone size: NA
J gene: TRBJ2-7
CDR3 DNA: TGCAGCGCCACGGACAGGGGGGCGGACGAGCAGTACTTC
CDR3 protein: CSATDRGADEQYF

D gene: NA
V gene: TRBV7-2
CDR3 length: 13
clone size: NA
J gene: TRBJ2-7
CDR3 DNA: TGTGCCAGCAGCTTAGCGCGGGTCTACGAGCAGTACTTC
CDR3 protein: CASSLARVYEQYF

D gene: NA
V gene: TRBV7-6
CDR3 length: 16
clone size: NA
J gene: TRBJ1-3
CDR3 DNA: TGTGCCAGCAGCTTAGCTCGCAGGGGAGACAGAGACACCATATATTTT
CDR3 protein: CASSLARRGDRDTIYF

D gene: NA
V gene: TRBV28
CDR3 length: 14
clone size: NA
J gene: TRBJ2-7
CDR3 DNA: TGTGCCAGCAGTTTATGGCACAGAGCCTACGAGCAGTACTTC
CDR3 protein: CASSLWHRAYEQYF

D gene: NA
V gene: TRBV5-6
CDR3 length: 15
clone size: NA
J gene: TRBJ1-1
CDR3 DNA: TGTGCCAGCAGCGGTGGACAGACCGAGAACACTGAAGCTTTCTTT
CDR3 protein: CASSGGQTENTEAFF

D gene: NA
V gene: TRBV7-8
CDR3 length: 15
clone size: NA
J gene: TRBJ2-7
CDR3 DNA: TGTGCCAGCAGCTTACGGGTTAGCGGACTTCTCGAGCAGTACTTC
CDR3 protein: CASSLRVSGLLEQYF

D gene: NA
V gene: TRBV27
CDR3 length: 15
clone size: NA
J gene: TRBJ1-5
CDR3 DNA: TGTGCCAGCAGTTTACGGGGGAGGTGCGGGGGGCCCCAGCATTTT
CDR3 protein: CASSLRGRCGGPQHF

D gene: TRBD1
V gene: TRBV5-6
CDR3 length: 18
clone size: NA
J gene: TRBJ1-4
CDR3 DNA: TGTGCCAGCAGCCCGGCCCAGGGACAGGGGGGAACTAATGAAAAACTGTTTTTT
CDR3 protein: CASSPAQGQGGTNEKLFF

D gene: NA
V gene: TRBV11-2
CDR3 length: 17
clone size: NA
J gene: TRBJ2-7
CDR3 DNA: TGTGCCAGCAGCTTAGGAGCTCGGCAGGCCTACTCCTACGAGCAGTACTTC
CDR3 protein: CASSLGARQAYSYEQYF

D gene: NA
V gene: TRBV11-2
CDR3 length: 13
clone size: NA
J gene: TRBJ1-4
CDR3 DNA: TGTGCCAGCAGCTTAGGGGCTTGTGAAAAACTGTTTTTT
CDR3 protein: CASSLGACEKLFF

D gene: TRBD2
V gene: TRBV7-3
CDR3 length: 17
clone size: NA
J gene: TRBJ2-1
CDR3 DNA: TGTGCCAGCAGCGCCCGCGGTGGGACTAGCGGCTACAATGAGCAGTTCTTC
CDR3 protein: CASSARGGTSGYNEQFF

D gene: TRBD1
V gene: TRBV29-1
CDR3 length: 14
clone size: NA
J gene: TRBJ2-7
CDR3 DNA: TGCAGCGTTGTCCGGGACAGGGGGCCCAACGAGCAGTACTTC
CDR3 protein: CSVVRDRGPNEQYF

D gene: NA
V gene: TRBV25-1
CDR3 length: 14
clone size: NA
J gene: TRBJ2-2
CDR3 DNA: TGTGCCAGCAGTGAAATGGAGGGGACCGGGGAGCTGTTTTTT
CDR3 protein: CASSEMEGTGELFF